The rows below give T cell receptor beta chains drawn from one sample of a study of shared clonotypes between healthy human individuals. TCRdb keeps only in-frame clones here, not all; method: immunoSEQ multiplex PCR. The data contain about 2.5 million clones, around 90% of them singletons. The sequenced material came from naive CD4+ T cells from PBMCs. The receptor source for this set is a man aged 18 to 29 in good health. Some clones in this sample may be carry-over from other donors' samples. CDR3s include the opening cysteine and the closing phenylalanine or tryptophan.

j_call v_call cdr3_aa
TRBJ2-3 TRBV29-1 CSVSNLADTQYF
TRBJ2-7 TRBV7-9 CASSPNSGAPYEQYF
TRBJ2-1 TRBV19 CASSSLPNENNEQFF
TRBJ2-3 TRBV18 CASSLPQGDTQYF
TRBJ2-3 TRBV6-5 CASKLSRLTDTQYF
TRBJ1-1 TRBV28 CASSLPGTVNTEAFF
TRBJ2-3 TRBV7-9 CASSPSTDTQYF
TRBJ1-6 TRBV5-1 CASSLSGGLNSPLHF
TRBJ2-7 TRBV7-9 CASSRQRQNSYEQYF
TRBJ1-4 TRBV19 CASSRGVGANEKLFF
TRBJ2-5 TRBV9 CASSVGTSGRAWIETQYF
TRBJ1-2 TRBV28 CASSPRDREYSYGYTF
TRBJ1-5 TRBV28 CASSSPRRPYQPQHF
TRBJ1-1 TRBV6-5 CASSYPPVGTHTEAFF
TRBJ1-4 TRBV6-5 CASSYSRGNEKLFF
TRBJ1-1 TRBV28 CASSLGQGPFTVNTEAFF
TRBJ1-1 TRBV5-6 CASTLGGGRSEAFF
TRBJ2-3 TRBV12-5 CASGFQGPDTQYF
TRBJ2-3 TRBV2 CASTRLAGRGTDTQYF
TRBJ1-3 TRBV4-3 CASSQDLTEGNTIYF
TRBJ2-4 TRBV2 CASSGESRNIQYF
TRBJ2-3 TRBV5-4 CASSLWTTEDTQYF
TRBJ1-2 TRBV29-1 CSAEEGQGRGYTF
TRBJ2-5 TRBV9 CASSVGPQGVETQYF
TRBJ1-1 TRBV19 CASTLLSGGTEAFF
TRBJ2-6 TRBV11-2 CASSLSTAGANVLTF
TRBJ2-7 TRBV27 CASRSGRFPYEQYF
TRBJ2-7 TRBV21-1 CASSKGMAGTYEQYF
TRBJ2-7 TRBV5-4 CASSFDRDEQYF
TRBJ2-2 TRBV29-1 CSVGARGGTGELFF
TRBJ1-4 TRBV9 CASSAGLTLEKLFF
TRBJ2-5 TRBV5-1 CASSLGSGGGGSGETQYF
TRBJ2-7 TRBV29-1 CSVGDKYEQYF
TRBJ1-1 TRBV18 CASSPGGVTEAFF
TRBJ2-7 TRBV7-3 CASSNSPGVAYEQYF
TRBJ2-7 TRBV7-3 CASSRTSQGSYEQYF
TRBJ2-7 TRBV4-3 CASSQELRTSGYEQYF
TRBJ2-2 TRBV18 CASSPALPSLNTGELFF
TRBJ1-5 TRBV7-2 CASSQTGRNQPQHF
TRBJ2-3 TRBV9 CASSPSPGQAGDTQYF
TRBJ2-7 TRBV7-2 CASSLDRLAGDGEQYF
TRBJ2-1 TRBV18 CASSPGGLAYNEQFF
TRBJ2-1 TRBV5-4 CASSADRGFAYNEQFF
TRBJ2-3 TRBV6-5 CASSYSSGVADTQYF
TRBJ2-2 TRBV11-2 CASSLLSGNTGELFF